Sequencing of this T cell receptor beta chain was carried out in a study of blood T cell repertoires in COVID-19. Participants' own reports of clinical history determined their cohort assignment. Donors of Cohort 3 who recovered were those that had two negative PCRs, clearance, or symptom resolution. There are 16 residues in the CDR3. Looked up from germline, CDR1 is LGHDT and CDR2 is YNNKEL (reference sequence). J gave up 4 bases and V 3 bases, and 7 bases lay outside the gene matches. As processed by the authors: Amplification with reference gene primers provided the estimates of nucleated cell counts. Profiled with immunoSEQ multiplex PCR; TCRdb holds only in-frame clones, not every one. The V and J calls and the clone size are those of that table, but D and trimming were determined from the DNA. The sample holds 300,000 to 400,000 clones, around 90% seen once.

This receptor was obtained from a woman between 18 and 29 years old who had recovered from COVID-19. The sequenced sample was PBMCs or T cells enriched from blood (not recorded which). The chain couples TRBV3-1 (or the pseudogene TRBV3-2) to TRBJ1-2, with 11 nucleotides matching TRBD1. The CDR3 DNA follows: TGTGCCAGCAGCCAGGGGACAGGGGGTCTTACCTATGGCTACACCTTC. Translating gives CASSQGTGGLTYGYTF.